The table lists the clone carrying this T cell receptor (beta chain) with a few counts. Its target is unknown. This entry belongs to a study of T cells in Graves' hyperthyroidism and ophthalmopathy. Points from the study as a whole: Peripheral blood also featured most of the thyroid clonotypes expanded above 0.001. By a 13 V-J model, ophthalmopathy was set apart from stable hyperthyroidism.

Diagnosing involved the use of clinical symptoms, serum thyroxine and TRAb, thyroid ultrasound and orbital computed tomography. The authors obtained PBMCs from 9 to 10 ml of fresh peripheral blood. The length of the CDR3 is 14 residues. Per the germline V gene, CDR1 is SEHNR and CDR2 is FQNEAQ (reference sequence). The trim removed 5 bases at V and 10 bases at J, leaving 11 bases unmatched. Amplification targeted TCR beta CDR3 regions from RNA transcripts. Researchers ran a first-round RT-PCR on the TCR CDR3 using the HTBI primer set. From the multiplex PCR reads, TCRdb called clonotypes with MiXCR, one entry per CDR3 protein. The profile covers about 400,000 distinct CDR3 sequences, with less than 20% appearing a single time and 28% taken by the ten largest.

This TCR was recovered from a woman aged 18-29 years with Graves' hyperthyroidism that later progressed to Graves' ophthalmopathy. Material: blood. The chain recombines TRBV7-9 with TRBJ1-2; 9 bases are a match to TRBD1. CDR3 region: CASSPGGTGRLYTF. The CDR3 DNA follows: TGTGCCAGCAGCCCAGGTGGGACAGGGCGTCTCTACACCTTC. The full variable domain, in which reference TRBV7-9 and TRBJ1-2 provide the parts outside the CDR3, is DTGVSQNPRHKITKRGQNVTFRCDPISEHNRLYWYRQTLGQGPEFLTYFQNEAQLEKSRLLSDRFSAERPKGSFSTLEIQRTEQGDSAMYLCASSPGGTGRLYTFGSGTRLTVV.